This T cell receptor beta chain is from a study of CD8 T cells in Susac syndrome. This CDR3 is 15 amino acids long. With 4 bases removed from V and 0 bases from J, the gap between germline ends came to 12 bases. Random hexamers were used to reverse transcribe an amount of about 0.45 to 1 ug RNA. TCRdb reprocessed the immunoSEQ multiplex PCR reads with MiXCR, giving one entry per CDR3 protein. The table includes some 77,000 distinct CDR3 sequences, 93% detected once. It was negative isolation that provided the CD8+ and CD4+ T cells, whereas TEMRA cells were enriched by FACS. This chain uses TRBV12-3 or TRBV12-4 with TRBJ1-1, with unresolved D. Specimen: CD4+ T cells from PBMCs. This clonotype originated in a human donor with Susac syndrome. The chain's CDR3 is CASSSLPDMNTEAFF. CDR3 DNA sequence: TGTGCCAGCAGTTCTCTCCCTGATATGAACACTGAAGCTTTCTTT.